Sequencing of this TCR beta chain was carried out in a study of early T cells in non-severe SARS-CoV-2 infection. Study-level findings and limits: Anti-spike CD8 responses were favored by VDJdb matching, which missed private and CD4 specificities.

Germline-derived CDR1 and CDR2 are SGHAT and FQNNGV. This CDR3 comprises 15 residues. Trimming cost V 0 bases and J 9 bases, with 14 bases left between them. MiXCR, run by TCRdb on the 5' RACE reads, gives a single entry per CDR3 protein. The sample has 30,000 to 40,000 distinct CDR3 sequences; roughly 9.3% are singletons. Details on this clonotype: As yet, its antigen is unknown.

Sequencing was carried out using whole blood. The chain is built from TRBV11-2 and TRBJ1-4; D unclear. This sequence was found in an adult who was a healthcare worker with PCR-confirmed SARS-CoV-2 infection or an uninfected control (not recorded which). This chain's CDR3 is CASSLDPTGGKKLFF. CDR3 DNA sequence: TGTGCCAGCAGCTTAGATCCTACGGGAGGGAAAAAACTGTTTTTT.